These T cell receptor beta chains were read from a single sample in a study of T-cell memory formation after mild COVID-19. TCRdb recomputed calls from the 5' RACE reads with MiXCR, one row per CDR3 protein. Of around 260,000 distinct CDR3 sequences listed, 15% to 20% are singletons. Sequences were obtained from PBMCs or a T cell subset sorted from them (not recorded which). The source of these receptors is a man aged 18 to 30 who had mild COVID-19 (a few samples of this study predate the infection). Cell type and time point are not known. Both conserved end residues are part of each CDR3. Each record gives: CDR3 protein, CDR3 DNA, V gene, D gene, J gene, CDR3 length, clone size. A D gene is named only where the DNA matches it firmly. Expanded clones are given a class, and other clones once, few, many or no size at all.

CDR3: CASSPTGDQETQYF
DNA: TGTGCCAGCAGCCCCACAGGGGACCAAGAGACCCAGTACTTC
V: TRBV7-9
D: TRBD1
J: TRBJ2-5
length: 14
size: few

CDR3: CASRPDSSNTGELFF
DNA: TGCGCCAGCAGGCCGGACAGTTCGAACACCGGGGAGCTGTTTTTT
V: TRBV4-3
D: NA
J: TRBJ2-2
length: 15
size: NA

CDR3: CATSGIPKDTQYF
DNA: TGTGCCACCTCAGGGATCCCGAAAGATACGCAGTATTTT
V: TRBV19
D: NA
J: TRBJ2-3
length: 13
size: NA

CDR3: CASSQDRTEQFF
DNA: TGTGCCAGCAGCCAAGATAGGACTGAGCAGTTCTTC
V: TRBV4-2
D: NA
J: TRBJ2-1
length: 12
size: many

CDR3: CASSQDRLEKLFF
DNA: TGTGCCAGCAGCCAAGATCGGCTTGAAAAACTGTTTTTT
V: TRBV4-2
D: NA
J: TRBJ1-4
length: 13
size: few

CDR3: CSAPRQQETQYF
DNA: TGCAGTGCTCCGCGGCAGCAAGAGACCCAGTACTTC
V: TRBV20-1
D: NA
J: TRBJ2-5
length: 12
size: NA

CDR3: CASSPDWGADTQYF
DNA: TGTGCCAGCAGCCCGGACTGGGGGGCAGATACGCAGTATTTT
V: TRBV7-2
D: NA
J: TRBJ2-3
length: 14
size: few

CDR3: CAILAGGNEQYF
DNA: TGTGCCATCCTTGCCGGGGGGAACGAGCAGTACTTC
V: TRBV10-3
D: TRBD2
J: TRBJ2-7
length: 12
size: NA

CDR3: CASSQPFGEGTEAFF
DNA: TGTGCCAGCAGCCAACCCTTTGGGGAAGGTACTGAAGCTTTCTTT
V: TRBV7-9
D: NA
J: TRBJ1-1
length: 15
size: few

CDR3: CASTPRGGAGTGELFF
DNA: TGTGCCAGCACCCCCCGTGGGGGGGCGGGCACCGGGGAGCTGTTTTTT
V: TRBV6-6
D: NA
J: TRBJ2-2
length: 16
size: NA

CDR3: CASSFSRYQETQYF
DNA: TGTGCCAGCAGCTTTAGTAGGTACCAAGAGACCCAGTACTTC
V: TRBV7-6
D: NA
J: TRBJ2-5
length: 14
size: few

CDR3: CASSLAETDTQYF
DNA: TGTGCCAGCAGCTTGGCAGAGACAGATACGCAGTATTTT
V: TRBV5-6
D: NA
J: TRBJ2-3
length: 13
size: many

CDR3: CASSQVVGNTEAFF
DNA: TGCGCCAGCAGCCAAGTGGTAGGGAACACTGAAGCTTTCTTT
V: TRBV4-1
D: NA
J: TRBJ1-1
length: 14
size: NA

CDR3: CASSLTQNQPQHF
DNA: TGTGCCAGCAGTTTGACACAGAATCAGCCCCAGCATTTT
V: TRBV12-3/TRBV12-4
D: NA
J: TRBJ1-5
length: 13
size: NA

CDR3: CASRERGLSEQYF
DNA: TGCGCCAGCAGGGAGCGGGGACTCAGCGAGCAGTACTTC
V: TRBV10-2
D: TRBD2
J: TRBJ2-7
length: 13
size: few

CDR3: CASSGEASYGYTF
DNA: TGTGCCAGCAGTGGAGAGGCATCCTATGGCTACACCTTC
V: TRBV6-6
D: NA
J: TRBJ1-2
length: 13
size: few

CDR3: CASKLAGGDFTDTQYF
DNA: TGTGCCAGCAAACTAGCGGGGGGCGACTTCACAGATACGCAGTATTTT
V: TRBV4-2
D: TRBD2
J: TRBJ2-3
length: 16
size: NA

CDR3: CASSVLKREGLADTDTQYF
DNA: TGTGCCAGCAGCGTTTTGAAGAGAGAGGGACTAGCTGACACAGATACGCAGTATTTT
V: TRBV7-9
D: TRBD2
J: TRBJ2-3
length: 19
size: few

CDR3: CASSYSTGRLQETQYF
DNA: TGTGCCAGCAGTTACTCGACTGGGCGACTTCAAGAGACCCAGTACTTC
V: TRBV6-6
D: NA
J: TRBJ2-5
length: 16
size: NA

CDR3: CASSPGTSRADTQYF
DNA: TGTGCCAGCAGCCCAGGGACTAGTCGGGCAGATACGCAGTATTTT
V: TRBV5-5
D: TRBD2
J: TRBJ2-3
length: 15
size: NA

CDR3: CASSLVAGTKYF
DNA: TGTGCCAGCAGCTTAGTTGCAGGGACAAAGTACTTC
V: TRBV7-2
D: NA
J: TRBJ2-5
length: 12
size: many

CDR3: CSARDVSNTGELFF
DNA: TGCAGTGCTAGAGATGTCAGTAACACCGGGGAGCTGTTTTTT
V: TRBV20-1
D: NA
J: TRBJ2-2
length: 14
size: few

CDR3: CASRRTSTNEQFF
DNA: TGCGCCAGCAGACGGACTAGCACCAATGAGCAGTTCTTC
V: TRBV5-1
D: TRBD2
J: TRBJ2-1
length: 13
size: NA

CDR3: CASSLRQLSYEQYF
DNA: TGCGCCAGCAGCCTCCGACAGTTATCCTACGAGCAGTACTTC
V: TRBV4-1
D: NA
J: TRBJ2-7
length: 14
size: few

CDR3: CASRTVGAFRTQYF
DNA: TGTGCCAGCAGAACGGTCGGCGCCTTCAGGACCCAGTACTTC
V: TRBV12-3/TRBV12-4
D: NA
J: TRBJ2-5
length: 14
size: many

CDR3: CASSHPGLAGYEQYF
DNA: TGCGCCAGCAGTCACCCGGGACTAGCGGGGTACGAGCAGTACTTC
V: TRBV23-1
D: TRBD2
J: TRBJ2-7
length: 15
size: few

CDR3: CASSQALAGGYNEQFF
DNA: TGTGCCAGCAGCCAAGCACTAGCGGGGGGTTACAATGAGCAGTTCTTC
V: TRBV4-2
D: TRBD2
J: TRBJ2-1
length: 16
size: few

CDR3: CASSYSNRRQGASPLHF
DNA: TGTGCCAGCAGTTACTCGAATAGGAGGCAGGGGGCCTCACCCCTCCACTTT
V: TRBV6-5
D: TRBD1
J: TRBJ1-6
length: 17
size: few

CDR3: CASSQGSGIYNSPLHF
DNA: TGCGCCAGCAGCCAAGGGTCAGGAATCTATAATTCACCCCTCCACTTT
V: TRBV4-3
D: NA
J: TRBJ1-6
length: 16
size: NA

CDR3: CASSLDLDSFTDTQYF
DNA: TGCGCCAGCAGCTTGGACTTAGACAGCTTCACAGATACGCAGTATTTT
V: TRBV5-1
D: NA
J: TRBJ2-3
length: 16
size: few

CDR3: CASRGNLWSGNEQFF
DNA: TGTGCCAGCAGGGGTAACCTATGGTCCGGGAATGAGCAGTTCTTC
V: TRBV6-2/TRBV6-3
D: NA
J: TRBJ2-1
length: 15
size: NA

CDR3: CASSSHFPTGISTDTQYF
DNA: TGTGCCAGCAGCTCCCATTTCCCGACAGGTATAAGCACAGATACGCAGTATTTT
V: TRBV7-2
D: NA
J: TRBJ2-3
length: 18
size: many

CDR3: CASILLARTDTQYF
DNA: TGTGCCAGCATCCTACTAGCGCGGACAGATACGCAGTATTTT
V: TRBV7-9
D: TRBD2
J: TRBJ2-3
length: 14
size: few

CDR3: CSVVEPPGLAGRYSYNEQFF
DNA: TGCAGCGTTGTGGAGCCGCCGGGACTAGCGGGTCGCTACTCCTACAATGAGCAGTTCTTC
V: TRBV29-1
D: TRBD2
J: TRBJ2-1
length: 20
size: few

CDR3: CASSLGVSYEQYF
DNA: TGTGCCAGCAGCTTAGGGGTTTCCTACGAGCAGTACTTC
V: TRBV7-3
D: NA
J: TRBJ2-7
length: 13
size: many

CDR3: CASSLAPTTGELFF
DNA: TGCGCCAGCAGCTTGGCCCCCACCACCGGGGAGCTGTTTTTT
V: TRBV5-1
D: NA
J: TRBJ2-2
length: 14
size: NA

CDR3: CASSLGWRAPDTQYF
DNA: TGTGCCAGCAGCTTAGGTTGGAGGGCCCCAGATACGCAGTATTTT
V: TRBV7-9
D: NA
J: TRBJ2-3
length: 15
size: few

CDR3: CASYRRSARRDEQFF
DNA: TGTGCCAGCTACCGACGGAGCGCTAGGAGGGATGAGCAGTTCTTC
V: TRBV6-5
D: NA
J: TRBJ2-1
length: 15
size: NA

CDR3: CATSTSPDTQYF
DNA: TGTGCCACCTCGACTAGCCCAGATACGCAGTATTTT
V: TRBV18
D: TRBD2
J: TRBJ2-3
length: 12
size: NA

CDR3: CASSPWGRVFTEAFF
DNA: TGCGCCAGCAGCCCTTGGGGCAGGGTGTTCACTGAAGCTTTCTTT
V: TRBV4-1
D: NA
J: TRBJ1-1
length: 15
size: few

CDR3: CASSTYRVEAFF
DNA: TGTGCCAGCAGCACCTACAGGGTCGAAGCTTTCTTT
V: TRBV7-2
D: NA
J: TRBJ1-1
length: 12
size: NA

CDR3: CSARRSSGGDEQFF
DNA: TGCAGTGCCCGCCGATCTAGCGGGGGGGATGAGCAGTTCTTC
V: TRBV20-1
D: TRBD2
J: TRBJ2-1
length: 14
size: NA